One and the same sample provided the 5 T cell receptor beta chains below, sequenced in a study of spatial heterogeneity in lung cancer. MiXCR was run by TCRdb on the 5' RACE reads, yielding one entry per CDR3 protein. The data show about 1,100 distinct CDR3 sequences, with 44% seen just once and approximately 19% held by the top ten. Time point specified: blood at routine non-recurrence follow-up after resection. The sequenced sample was PBMCs, obtained at follow-up. The receptors derive from a female donor with early-stage non-small cell lung cancer.

A word on this clonotype: Compared with germline, one end of the junction differs, possibly owing to a read error. The size of this beta chain means little, since it is a stray read in a library made for alpha chains. This chain uses TRBV11-2 with TRBJ2-3; D is possibly TRBD1 (6 bases). Germline assignment: CDR1 SGHAT and CDR2 FQNNGV. The CDR3 totals 14 residues. CDR3 coding DNA: TGTGCCAACAGCAACACCCCAGGGGCAGATACGCAGTATTTT. Its translation: CANSNTPGADTQYF.

A note on this clonotype: The library was designed around alpha chains, so this beta chain is a stray read whose abundance carries little weight. The chain links TRBV6-5 to TRBJ2-7; D is possibly TRBD1 (8 bases). Deletions cut 5 bases from V and 4 bases from J, with 15 bases between. CDR1 and CDR2 from the germline V gene are MNHEY and SVGAGI. This CDR3 has 14 residues. The CDR3 sequence: CASSLQGGKYEQYF. In DNA, the CDR3 is TGTGCCAGCAGTCTACAGGGGGGGAAGTACGAGCAGTACTTC.

About this clonotype: This beta chain represents an off-target read in a library built for alpha chains; its size is of limited meaning. The CDR3 nucleotides read TGCGCCAGCAGAGGCGGACTTGGGACCGGGGAGCTGTTTTTT. Translated, it gives CASRGGLGTGELFF. V usage is TRBV5-1 and J usage is TRBJ2-2, with D maybe TRBD2 (5 bases). This CDR3 region has 14 residues. CDR1 and CDR2 (germline): SGHRS, YFSETQ. The V end was cut by 5 bases, the J end by 5 bases, with 13 bases between.

About this clonotype: For a library built for alpha chains, this beta chain is a stray read; little rests on its size. The V gene is TRBV20-1, the J gene TRBJ2-7; TRBD2 agrees at 9 bases. Germline CDR1 DFQATT, CDR2 SNEGSKA (reference sequence). This CDR3 spans 14 amino acids. The V and J ends lost 5 bases and 0 bases, in that order; junction bases with no gene match: 5. This CDR3 is CSARLAVHSYEQYF. DNA for the CDR3: TGCAGTGCTCGACTAGCGGTGCACTCCTACGAGCAGTACTTC.

Points on this clonotype: Since it is a stray read in a library aimed at alpha chains, this beta chain has a size that is not meaningful. The chain employs TRBV5-1 and TRBJ2-5, with unresolved D. The CDR3 has 14 amino acids. Trimming removed 0 bases at V and 1 base at J, with 7 bases between. The V gene's germline CDR1 is SGHRS and CDR2 YFSETQ. Here the CDR3 reads CASSLDASQETQYF. CDR3 in DNA: TGCGCCAGCAGCTTGGATGCCAGCCAAGAGACCCAGTACTTC.